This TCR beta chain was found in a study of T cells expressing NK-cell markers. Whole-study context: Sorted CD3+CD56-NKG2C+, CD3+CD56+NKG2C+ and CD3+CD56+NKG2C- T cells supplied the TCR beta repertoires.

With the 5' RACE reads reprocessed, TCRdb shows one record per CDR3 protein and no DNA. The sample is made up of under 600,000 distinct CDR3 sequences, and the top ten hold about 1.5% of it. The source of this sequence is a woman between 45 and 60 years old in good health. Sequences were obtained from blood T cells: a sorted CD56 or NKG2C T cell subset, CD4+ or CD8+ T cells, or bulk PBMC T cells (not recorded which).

The CDR3: CASSLVPRGHDSGYTF. The chain links TRBV7-9 to TRBJ1-2; TCRdb's D call, TRBD1, is unchecked because there is no DNA. The CDR3 has 16 residues. In germline, CDR1 is SEHNR, CDR2 FQNEAQ (reference sequence). Complete variable domain (other parts from reference TRBV7-9 and TRBJ1-2): DTGVSQNPRHKITKRGQNVTFRCDPISEHNRLYWYRQTLGQGPEFLTYFQNEAQLEKSRLLSDRFSAERPKGSFSTLEIQRTEQGDSAMYLCASSLVPRGHDSGYTFGSGTRLTVV.